Listed below are T cell receptor beta chains from one sample, sequenced in a study of blood T cells in healthy people across ages. TCRdb redid the calling of the 5' RACE reads with MiXCR, one entry per CDR3 protein. Here the sample spans about 1.4 million distinct CDR3 sequences, approximately 60% being singletons. What was sequenced was blood. The source is a man aged 18 to 30 in good health. Both conserved end residues are part of each CDR3. The order of the fields is V gene, J gene, CDR3 length, clone size, D gene, CDR3 DNA, CDR3 protein. D genes are given only for firm matches. Some rows have no size entry. The others give once, few or many, or a class for an expanded clone.

TRBV29-1	TRBJ2-5	11	-	-	TGCAGCGGGTCCCAGGGGGAGACCCAGTACTTC	CSGSQGETQYF
TRBV7-2	TRBJ1-4	14	-	TRBD1	TGTGCCAGCAGCTTAGAGGCGGGGCAGGGGGGGCTGTTTTTT	CASSLEAGQGGLFF
TRBV3-1	TRBJ2-2	15	-	-	TGTGCCAGCAGGAGGCTGCAGGTCGACACCGGGGAGCTGTTTTTT	CASRRLQVDTGELFF
TRBV5-1	TRBJ2-6	15	-	-	TGCGCCAGCAGCACGGACCCCTCTGGGGCCAACGTCCTGACTTTC	CASSTDPSGANVLTF
TRBV6-2/TRBV6-3	TRBJ2-1	12	-	TRBD1	TGTGCCAGCAGGGGACAGGGAAAAGAGCAGTTCTTC	CASRGQGKEQFF
TRBV20-1	TRBJ2-5	13	-	TRBD1	TGCAGTGCTAGTGGACAGGGTGGAGAGACCCAGTACTTC	CSASGQGGETQYF
TRBV30	TRBJ1-1	13	-	TRBD1	TGTGCCTGGAGTCCCCAGGGGGACACTGAAGCTTTCTTT	CAWSPQGDTEAFF
TRBV6-5	TRBJ2-7	14	-	-	TGTGCCAGCAGTTACGCGGGATCGACGCGTGAGCAGTACTTC	CASSYAGSTREQYF
TRBV4-2	TRBJ1-4	14	few	-	TGTGCCAGCAGCCAAGATGGTAGGAATGAAAAACTGTTTTTT	CASSQDGRNEKLFF
TRBV4-2	TRBJ2-5	14	few	TRBD1	TGTGCCAGCAGCCGATGGGGACAGGGAGAGACCCAGTACTTC	CASSRWGQGETQYF
TRBV7-2	TRBJ2-5	17	-	-	TGTGCCAGCAGCTTTGAGGAAAATGATAAGCCTCAAGAGACCCAGTACTTC	CASSFEENDKPQETQYF
TRBV29-1	TRBJ2-1	9	-	-	TGCAGCTCCGGGGAGACCCAGTTCTTC	CSSGETQFF
TRBV4-1	TRBJ1-2	14	-	-	TGCGCCAGCAGCCAAGAAGAGGGATCTGAAGGCTACACCTTC	CASSQEEGSEGYTF
TRBV5-1	TRBJ1-2	15	-	TRBD1	TGCGCCAGCAGCTTGGAGGGACAGGAGTACTATGGCTACACCTTC	CASSLEGQEYYGYTF
TRBV27	TRBJ2-1	14	-	-	TGTGCCAGCAGTTTAAAGGTCTCCTACAATGAGCAGTTCTTC	CASSLKVSYNEQFF
TRBV3-1	TRBJ1-1	13	few	TRBD1	TGTGCCAGCAGCCAAGCCGGGACAGGGGAAGCTTTCTTT	CASSQAGTGEAFF
TRBV7-2	TRBJ2-3	14	few	-	TGTGCCAGCAGCTGGGGCGGAGTCACAGATACGCAGTATTTT	CASSWGGVTDTQYF
TRBV27	TRBJ1-6	14	-	TRBD1	TGTGCCAGCATGAGAGACAGGGGGCGTTCACCCCTCCACTTT	CASMRDRGRSPLHF
TRBV12-3/TRBV12-4	TRBJ2-3	17	-	TRBD2	TGTGCCAGCAGCAGACCATTAGCGGGGGGCCGAGCAGATACGCAGTATTTT	CASSRPLAGGRADTQYF
TRBV2	TRBJ2-3	16	-	-	TGTGCCAGCAGTGAGCGAACTCGGACCTCCACAGATACGCAGTATTTT	CASSERTRTSTDTQYF
TRBV7-2	TRBJ2-1	12	-	-	TGTGCCAGCATCAACACCAGTATGAAGCAGTTCTTC	CASINTSMKQFF
TRBV5-1	TRBJ1-2	15	-	-	TGCGCCAGCAGCTGGGAAAGGGGGGGGAGCTATGGCTACACCTTC	CASSWERGGSYGYTF
TRBV6-1	TRBJ1-1	13	-	TRBD1	TGTGCCAGCAACGGACAGGGGCACACTGAAGCTTTCTTT	CASNGQGHTEAFF
TRBV6-4	TRBJ1-2	14	-	-	TGTGCCAGCAGTGACTCTGAGGGCATCATAGGCTACACCTTC	CASSDSEGIIGYTF
TRBV12-3/TRBV12-4	TRBJ1-4	15	-	-	TGTGCCAGCAGTATCTATCAGGGACCAAATGAAAAACTGTTTTTT	CASSIYQGPNEKLFF
TRBV6-5	TRBJ1-2	13	-	-	TGTGCCAGCAGTCCTCAGCAGGGCTATGGCTACACCTTC	CASSPQQGYGYTF
TRBV27	TRBJ2-6	17	-	-	TGTGCCAGCAGCCCAGGTACCTGGTACTCTGGGGCCAACGTCCTGACTTTC	CASSPGTWYSGANVLTF
TRBV4-3	TRBJ1-2	15	-	TRBD1	TGCGCCAGCAGCCGAAATTCCGGGACAGGCTATGGCTACACCTTC	CASSRNSGTGYGYTF
TRBV6-5	TRBJ2-5	11	-	-	TGTGCCTGCAGTTACTCAGAGACCCAGTACTTC	CACSYSETQYF
TRBV7-8	TRBJ2-5	13	-	-	TGTGCCAGCAGAGCGGACTGGAGGGAGACCCAGTACTTC	CASRADWRETQYF
TRBV4-1	TRBJ1-2	15	-	-	TGCGCCAGCAGCCAAGATCGCAGGGAGGATTATGGCTACACCTTC	CASSQDRREDYGYTF
TRBV29-1	TRBJ1-1	13	-	-	TGCAGCGTTGTATCAGGTTCCGGCACTGAAGCTTTCTTT	CSVVSGSGTEAFF
TRBV6-1	TRBJ2-1	17	-	TRBD2	TGTGCCAGCAGTGAAATAGAGGGACTAGCTTCTCACAATGAGCAGTTCTTC	CASSEIEGLASHNEQFF
TRBV12-3/TRBV12-4	TRBJ2-1	15	-	TRBD1	TGTGCCAGCAGTTTGAAGGACAGGGGGGACAATGAGCAGTTCTTC	CASSLKDRGDNEQFF
TRBV7-8	TRBJ2-3	17	-	TRBD2	TGTGCCAGCAGGCCACCACTAGCGGGGGGGTTAGGGGATACGCAGTATTTT	CASRPPLAGGLGDTQYF
TRBV4-1	TRBJ1-1	18	-	-	TGCGCCAGCAGCCAAGTCCGTCGGGGGGTAGTTAAGAACACTGAAGCTTTCTTT	CASSQVRRGVVKNTEAFF
TRBV7-7	TRBJ2-3	14	-	-	TGTGCCAGCAGCTTAACCCAGGGCCTTAATACGCAGTATTTT	CASSLTQGLNTQYF
TRBV12-3/TRBV12-4	TRBJ2-3	14	-	TRBD2	TGTGCCAGCAGTTTCCGGGAGGGCCTAGATACGCAGTATTTT	CASSFREGLDTQYF
TRBV10-2	TRBJ2-7	12	-	-	TGCGCCAGCGGGAAGGGGCTAGACGAGCAGTACTTC	CASGKGLDEQYF
TRBV2	TRBJ2-1	16	-	TRBD2	TGTGCCAGCAGGTCGGCCCTAGCGGGGGTCAACAATGAGCAGTTCTTC	CASRSALAGVNNEQFF
TRBV6-1	TRBJ2-3	14	-	-	TGTGCCAGCAGCCTAGCGATTAATGGAGATACGCAGTATTTT	CASSLAINGDTQYF
TRBV29-1	TRBJ2-2	14	-	-	TGCAGCGTTGAAAGTCCAGATAACATCGGGGAGCTGTTTTTT	CSVESPDNIGELFF
TRBV5-1	TRBJ2-1	15	few	-	TGCGCCAGCAGCTCCCGGGACTCCTGGAGGAATGAGCAGTTCTTC	CASSSRDSWRNEQFF
TRBV13	TRBJ2-7	15	-	TRBD1	TGTGCCAGCAGTTCCGCCGGGACAGTTTCCTACGAGCAGTACTTC	CASSSAGTVSYEQYF
TRBV6-4	TRBJ2-1	15	many	TRBD2	TGTGCCAGCAGCCAAACTAGCGGGGGGTCGGATGAGCAGTTCTTC	CASSQTSGGSDEQFF
TRBV12-3/TRBV12-4	TRBJ2-7	14	few	-	TGTGCCAGCCTAAGGTCATATGCGTCCTACGAGCAGTACTTC	CASLRSYASYEQYF
TRBV7-2	TRBJ2-7	14	-	-	TGTGCCAGCAGCCTGAGGGACAAATCCTACGAGCAGTACTTC	CASSLRDKSYEQYF
TRBV20-1	TRBJ1-1	13	-	-	TGCAGTGCCATACGGGGCGGGAACACTGAAGCTTTCTTT	CSAIRGGNTEAFF
TRBV7-2	TRBJ1-4	12	-	-	TGTGCCAGCAGGGGGGTAGGAGAAAAACTGTTTTTT	CASRGVGEKLFF
TRBV5-1	TRBJ1-2	16	-	TRBD1	TGCGCCAGCAGCTCAAGGGACAGGGGAGTTGACTATGGCTACACCTTC	CASSSRDRGVDYGYTF
TRBV6-5	TRBJ2-7	15	-	-	TGTGCCAGCAGTTACGCGGGGACCTCTATCTACGAGCAGTACTTC	CASSYAGTSIYEQYF